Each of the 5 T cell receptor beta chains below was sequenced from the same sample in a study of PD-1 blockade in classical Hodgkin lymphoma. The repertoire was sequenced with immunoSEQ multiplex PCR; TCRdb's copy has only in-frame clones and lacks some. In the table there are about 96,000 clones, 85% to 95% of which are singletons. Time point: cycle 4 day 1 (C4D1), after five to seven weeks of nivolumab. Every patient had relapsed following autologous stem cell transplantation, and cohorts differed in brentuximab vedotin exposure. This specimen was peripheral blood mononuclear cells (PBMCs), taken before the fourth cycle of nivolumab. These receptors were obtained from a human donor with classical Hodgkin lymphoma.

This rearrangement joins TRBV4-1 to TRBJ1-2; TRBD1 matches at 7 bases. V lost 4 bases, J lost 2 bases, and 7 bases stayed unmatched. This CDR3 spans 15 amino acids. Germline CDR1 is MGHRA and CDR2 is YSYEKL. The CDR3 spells CASSPWRDSNYGYTF. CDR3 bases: TGCGCCAGCAGCCCCTGGAGGGACAGCAACTATGGCTACACCTTC.

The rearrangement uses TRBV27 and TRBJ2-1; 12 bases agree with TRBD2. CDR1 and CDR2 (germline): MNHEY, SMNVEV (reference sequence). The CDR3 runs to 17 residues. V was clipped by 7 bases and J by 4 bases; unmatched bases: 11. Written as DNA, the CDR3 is TGTGCCAGCAAATCAGACGGGACTAGCGGGTGGTACAATGAGCAGTTCTTC. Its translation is CASKSDGTSGWYNEQFF.

CDR3: CASSDGGYGGYTF. The CDR3 coding sequence is TGTGCCAGCAGCGACGGTGGGTATGGTGGCTACACCTTC. The rearrangement links TRBV5-6 to TRBJ1-2; D gene ambiguous. Germline CDR1 reads SGHDT; CDR2 reads YYEEEE. CDR3 length: 13 amino acids. Trimming removed 4 bases from V and 7 bases from J, with 14 bases in between.

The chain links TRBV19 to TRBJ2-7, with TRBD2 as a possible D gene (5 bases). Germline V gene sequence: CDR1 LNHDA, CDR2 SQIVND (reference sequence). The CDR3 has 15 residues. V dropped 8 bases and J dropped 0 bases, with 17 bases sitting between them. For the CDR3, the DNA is TGTGCCAGTTCCGACTATGGGGTATCCTCCTACGAGCAGTACTTC. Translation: CASSDYGVSSYEQYF.

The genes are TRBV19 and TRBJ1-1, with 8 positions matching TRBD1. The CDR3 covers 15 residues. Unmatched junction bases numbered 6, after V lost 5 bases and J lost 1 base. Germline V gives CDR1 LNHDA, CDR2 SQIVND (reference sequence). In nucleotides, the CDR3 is TGTGCCAGTAGTCCACAGGACAGGGAGAACACTGAAGCTTTCTTT. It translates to CASSPQDRENTEAFF.